One TCR beta chain is described in this entry. This entry is derived from a study of blood T cell repertoires in COVID-19. Using immunoSEQ multiplex PCR, the repertoire was profiled, and TCRdb retains in-frame clones only, with some absent. This sample carries about 55,000 clones, about 82% of them seen once, and the ten largest clones take roughly 13%. Specimen: peripheral blood. This clonotype was sampled from a human donor in a cohort sampled during active COVID-19.

CDR3 coding DNA: TGTGCCAGCAGCTTAGGGAATAGCGGGTCTTACAATGAGCAGTTCTTC. Translation gives CASSLGNSGSYNEQFF. The rearrangement links TRBV11-3 to TRBJ2-1, with 7 positions matching TRBD2. After removal of 1 base from V and 4 bases from J, the junction contained 7 bases not matched to a gene. The CDR3 extends over 16 amino acids. Germline CDR1 reads SGHNT; CDR2 reads YENEEA. Together with reference TRBV11-3 and TRBJ2-1, the CDR3 gives the full variable domain: EAGVVQSPRYKIIEKKQPVAFWCNPISGHNTLYWYLQNLGQGPELLIRYENEEAVDDSQLPKDRFSAERLKGVDSTLKIQPAELGDSAVYLCASSLGNSGSYNEQFFGPGTRLTVL.